Described below is a single T cell receptor beta chain sequence and its context. The CDR3 extends over 17 amino acids. TCRdb analysed the 5' RACE reads with MiXCR anew, one entry per CDR3 protein. Of more than 45,000 distinct CDR3 sequences in the sample, roughly 28% were seen once. This sequence joins TRBV12-2 and TRBJ1-5; TRBD1 is the table's D call and was not checked against the DNA. TRBV12-2 is a listed pseudogene. This TCR was sampled from a female donor with breast cancer. The sample taken for sequencing was tumor-infiltrating memory CD4+ T cells sorted from the breast tumor. Subset defined: memory CD4+ T cells, CD4+CD45RO+CD25-. The CDR3 is CASLTSTLTGRDQPQHF. The DNA of the CDR3 is TGTGCAAGTCTCACATCCACCCTGACAGGGAGAGATCAGCCCCAGCATTTT.